Listed here are 26 T cell receptor beta chains from one sample, sequenced in a study of shared clonotypes between healthy human individuals (dated by TCRdb to 2019 to 2021). The library was made by the immunoSEQ multiplex PCR assay. TCRdb mirrors the immuneACCESS table, restricted to in-frame sequences. Some clones are absent from its copies; in checked studies, under half trace to an unresolved V gene, and the reason for the others is unknown. The sample yields about 2.3 million clones; approximately 95% were counted once. The ten largest clonotypes hold roughly 0.36% of the sample. The sequencing sample was made of naive CD4+ T cells from PBMCs. In the paper's terms, the cell subset or site label means: CD45RA+ positively selected. The receptors originated from a man younger than 30 in good health. Some clones in this sample may be carry-over from other donors' samples.

Of note for this clone: This same CDR3 is encoded by further DNA sequences in the sample. CDR3 in DNA: TGTGCCAGCAGCTTGGCCGCACGAAACACCGGGGAGCTGTTTTTT. Its protein product is CASSLAARNTGELFF. The chain has TRBV5-4 and TRBJ2-2, with D unresolved. Trimming stripped 0 bases from V and 2 bases from J, with 8 bases between. Germline V gene lookup returns CDR1 SGHNT and CDR2 YYREEE (reference sequence). The CDR3 totals 15 residues.

This clone appeared once. This chain links TRBV7-9 with TRBJ1-2, with unresolved D. Trimming pared 4 bases from V and 5 bases from J, leaving 14 bases between. The CDR3 is 14 amino acids. Germline CDR1 and CDR2: SEHNR and FQNEAQ (reference sequence). This CDR3 reads CASSSNDTPYGYTF. The CDR3 coding sequence is TGTGCCAGCAGCTCCAATGACACTCCTTATGGCTACACCTTC. Looking up the rest from reference TRBV7-9 and TRBJ1-2 gives the full variable domain: DTGVSQNPRHKITKRGQNVTFRCDPISEHNRLYWYRQTLGQGPEFLTYFQNEAQLEKSRLLSDRFSAERPKGSFSTLEIQRTEQGDSAMYLCASSSNDTPYGYTFGSGTRLTVV.

This clone was counted once. V usage is TRBV4-3 and J usage is TRBJ2-1; D may be TRBD1 (6 bases). The germline V gene has CDR1 LGHNA and CDR2 YSLEER. The CDR3 extends over 14 amino acids. V was clipped by 1 base and J by 7 bases, with 11 bases between them. The CDR3 coding sequence is TGCGCCAGCAGCCAAGTTTACAGGGCAAATGAGCAGTTCTTC. It encodes CASSQVYRANEQFF.

The chain combines TRBV28 with TRBJ2-3; maybe TRBD2 (6 bases). Germline CDR1 is MDHEN and CDR2 is SYDVKM. The CDR3 runs to 16 residues. Trimming removed 3 bases from V and 2 bases from J, with 15 bases in between. CDR3 amino acids: CASSFWASDNTDTQYF. The CDR3 DNA follows: TGTGCCAGCAGTTTTTGGGCTAGCGACAACACAGATACGCAGTATTTT. Combining the CDR3 with reference TRBV28 and TRBJ2-3 gives the whole variable domain DVKVTQSSRYLVKRTGEKVFLECVQDMDHENMFWYRQDPGLGLRLIYFSYDVKMKEKGDIPEGYSVSREKKERFSLILESASTNQTSMYLCASSFWASDNTDTQYFGPGTRLTVL.

The chain is built from TRBV5-1 and TRBJ1-1; D is undetermined. The CDR3 sequence is 15 residues long. CDR1 is SGHRS and CDR2 is YFSETQ in the germline V gene. The V end was cut by 5 bases, the J end by 2 bases, with 16 bases between. In DNA form, the CDR3 reads TGCGCCAGCAGGAGCGATTGGGGTGGTAACACTGAAGCTTTCTTT. As protein: CASRSDWGGNTEAFF.

The chain joins TRBV25-1 to TRBJ1-2; D uncertain. The CDR3 covers 14 residues. Germline CDR1 is MGHDK and CDR2 is SYGVNS. The V end lost 5 bases, the J end lost 8 bases, and 18 bases lay between the germline ends. The CDR3 DNA reads TGTGCCAGCAGTCCCGTGGGCCTTCCGAGGGGCTACACCTTC. Its translation is CASSPVGLPRGYTF.

This clone appeared a single time. V is TRBV10-1 and J is TRBJ1-2, with D perhaps TRBD1 (6 bases). This CDR3 is 14 amino acids long. V lost 6 bases, J lost 3 bases, and 14 bases lay in between. The V gene's germline CDR1 is WNHNN and CDR2 SYGVQD (reference sequence). CDR3 in amino acids: CASRLLRGYYGYTF. In DNA form, the CDR3 reads TGCGCCAGCAGATTATTAAGGGGGTACTATGGCTACACCTTC.

This chain uses TRBV28 with TRBJ2-1, with 8 bases that match TRBD1. The CDR3 totals 14 residues. The germline gives CDR1 MDHEN, CDR2 SYDVKM. V gave up 7 bases and J gave up 1 base; unmatched junction bases: 3. The CDR3: CASTGQVSYNEQFF. The CDR3 coding sequence is TGTGCCAGCACGGGACAGGTTTCCTACAATGAGCAGTTCTTC.

The chain carries TRBV7-5 and TRBJ2-7. TRBV7-5 is termed a pseudogene. The CDR3 extends over 14 amino acids. CDR3 DNA sequence: TGTGTCAGAAGCTTTCGCCGAACGACCTACGAGCAGTACTTC. This codes for CVRSFRRTTYEQYF.

The chain is built from TRBV14 and TRBJ2-3; perhaps TRBD1 as D (6 bases). V dropped 3 bases and J dropped 0 bases, with 13 bases sitting between them. The CDR3 runs 16 residues. CDR1 is SGHDN and CDR2 is FVKESK in the germline V gene. Here the CDR3 DNA reads TGTGCCAGCAGCCATACCCCGGGACATAGCACAGATACGCAGTATTTT. The encoded protein is CASSHTPGHSTDTQYF.

The count of this clone is one. The rearrangement joins TRBV5-1 to TRBJ2-7; TRBD2 matches 8 bases. V lost 6 bases to trimming and J lost 7 bases; unmatched junction nucleotides: 12. The CDR3 spans 14 residues. The V gene's germline CDR1 is SGHRS and CDR2 YFSETQ. In DNA form, the CDR3 reads TGCGCCAGCACCCCGGGGGGGCCGACGGGGGAGCAGTACTTC. The encoded protein is CASTPGGPTGEQYF.

J is TRBJ1-6 and V is TRBV7-9; 10 nucleotides align to TRBD1. The V gene's germline CDR1 is SEHNR and CDR2 FQNEAQ (reference sequence). J gave up 7 bases and V 5 bases, and 5 bases lay outside the gene matches. The CDR3 has 15 residues. The CDR3 coding sequence is TGTGCCAGCAGCATCGGACAGGGGGACAATTCACCCCTCCACTTT. Its translation is CASSIGQGDNSPLHF.

On this clone itself: Other DNA sequences from this sample encode an identical CDR3 as well. CDR3 amino acids: CASSDEGVDTEAFF. The CDR3 coding sequence is TGTGCCAGCAGTGATGAGGGAGTTGACACTGAAGCTTTCTTT. This sequence joins TRBV2 and TRBJ1-1; D is undetermined. Germline V gives CDR1 SNHLY, CDR2 FYNNEI. V lost 3 bases and J 3 bases, leaving 11 bases between the germline ends. CDR3 length: 14 amino acids.

The V call is TRBV5-1, the J call TRBJ2-7, with D possibly matching TRBD1 (6 bases). CDR3 length equals 13 residues. Per germline, CDR1 SGHRS and CDR2 YFSETQ. Trimming pared 2 bases from V and 6 bases from J, leaving 12 bases between. Here the CDR3 reads CASSLRTGSEQYF. CDR3 DNA: TGCGCCAGCAGCTTAAGAACAGGGTCCGAGCAGTACTTC.

V gene TRBV18 combines with J gene TRBJ1-2, with TRBD1 identical over 7 bases. The CDR3 totals 16 residues. CDR1 is KGHSH and CDR2 is LQKENI in the germline V gene. V trimming: 1 base; J trimming: 3 bases; junction bases outside the gene matches: 8. The CDR3 here is CASSPLPTGRHYGYTF. The CDR3 DNA follows: TGTGCCAGCTCACCACTCCCGACAGGGAGACACTATGGCTACACCTTC.

The V and J genes are TRBV6-5 and TRBJ2-3; D is ambiguous. The CDR3 is made up of 12 amino acids. V was trimmed by 7 bases and J by 2 bases, leaving 7 bases between them. Germline CDR1 and CDR2: MNHEY and SVGAGI. The CDR3 protein is CASKGDTDTQYF. CDR3 in DNA: TGTGCCAGCAAAGGAGACACAGATACGCAGTATTTT.

Comments on this clone: Additional DNA sequences in this sample encode the identical CDR3. V gene TRBV5-1 combines with J gene TRBJ2-5; TRBD1 aligns across 7 bases. From germline, CDR1 is SGHRS and CDR2 YFSETQ. The CDR3 is 13 amino acids. The ends lost 3 bases at V and 2 bases at J; junction bases unmatched: 1. The CDR3 DNA reads TGCGCCAGCAGCTGGGACAGTCAAGAGACCCAGTACTTC. Its protein product is CASSWDSQETQYF.

This clone has only a few counts. This chain links TRBV11-3 with TRBJ2-2; D unresolved. Trimming cost V 3 bases and J 5 bases, with 13 bases left between them. The CDR3 has 15 amino acids. Germline V gene data show CDR1 as SGHNT and CDR2 as YENEEA. CDR3 sequence (DNA): TGTGCCAGCAGCTTGTCTCCGCCCACAACCGGGGAGCTGTTTTTT. Translation gives CASSLSPPTTGELFF.

The chain uses TRBV5-4 and TRBJ2-1, with 9 bases matching TRBD2. Germline trimming cut 3 bases from V and 10 bases from J; bases unmatched to any gene: 5. This CDR3 comprises 13 residues. The germline gives CDR1 SGHNT, CDR2 YYREEE (reference sequence). The CDR3 reads CASSSSSGREQFF. The CDR3 DNA sequence: TGTGCCAGCAGCTCTAGTAGCGGGAGAGAGCAGTTCTTC.

V is TRBV10-3 and J is TRBJ1-2; D is unresolved. The CDR3 sequence is 15 residues long. V dropped 7 bases and J dropped 1 base, with 16 bases sitting between them. The germline V gene encodes CDR1 ENHRY and CDR2 SYGVKD. The CDR3 protein is CAIKPVGLNNYGYTF. In DNA, the CDR3 is TGTGCCATCAAGCCGGTAGGGCTAAATAACTATGGCTACACCTTC.

The table lists this clone with a count of one. The chain recombines TRBV6-5 with TRBJ2-3; 11 bases are shared with TRBD2. Germline V lookup: CDR1 MNHEY, CDR2 SVGAGI. The CDR3 spans 16 residues. Unmatched junction bases numbered 9, after V lost 2 bases and J lost 8 bases. The CDR3, as DNA: TGTGCCAGCAGTTACATTTCTAGCGGGAGGTTCGGTACGCAGTATTTT. This codes for CASSYISSGRFGTQYF.

The J gene is TRBJ1-5, the V gene TRBV2; 7 nucleotides agree with TRBD1. Germline V lookup: CDR1 SNHLY, CDR2 FYNNEI. The CDR3 extends over 14 amino acids. J was trimmed by 4 bases and V by 6 bases; bases with no gene match: 6. CDR3 nucleotide sequence: TGTGCCAGCAGGGCCGGGGACAGAAATCAGCCCCAGCATTTT. As protein: CASRAGDRNQPQHF. Variable domain in full (rest from reference TRBV2 and TRBJ1-5): EPEVTQTPSHQVTQMGQEVILRCVPISNHLYFYWYRQILGQKVEFLVSFYNNEISEKSEIFDDQFSVERPDGSNFTLKIRSTKLEDSAMYFCASRAGDRNQPQHFGDGTRLSIL.

Concerning this clone: In the same sample, other DNA sequences code for this CDR3. The chain links TRBV18 to TRBJ1-5, with D possibly matching TRBD1 (5 bases). V shed 4 bases and J shed 4 bases, with 8 bases lying between them. The CDR3 spans 13 residues. Germline CDR1 reads KGHSH; CDR2 reads LQKENI. CDR3 protein: CASSQDSNQPQHF. CDR3 sequence (DNA): TGTGCCAGCTCACAAGACAGTAATCAGCCCCAGCATTTT.

The V and J genes are TRBV5-6 and TRBJ1-4; D unresolved. Germline V gene data show CDR1 as SGHDT and CDR2 as YYEEEE. The CDR3 sequence is 17 residues long. V dropped 4 bases and J dropped 0 bases, with 16 bases sitting between them. This CDR3 is CASSRYVQRATNEKLFF. CDR3 DNA sequence: TGTGCCAGCAGCCGCTATGTCCAGCGGGCAACTAATGAAAAACTGTTTTTT.

V and J are TRBV10-3 and TRBJ2-1, with D hard to call. The ends were cut back, 7 bases at V and 3 bases at J, with 19 bases in the middle. The CDR3 loop spans 16 amino acids. Germline loops: CDR1 ENHRY, CDR2 SYGVKD. CDR3 sequence (DNA): TGTGCCATCACGTCCATTTTTGAGCAGAACTACAATGAGCAGTTCTTC. It yields the protein CAITSIFEQNYNEQFF.

This clone was seen once. The rearrangement links TRBV18 to TRBJ1-1; D might be TRBD1 (6 bases). The CDR3 loop spans 14 amino acids. CDR1 and CDR2 (germline): KGHSH, LQKENI. V lost 6 bases and J lost 1, with 12 bases in between. CDR3 residues: CASSSGQTNTEAFF. CDR3 coding DNA: TGTGCCAGCTCTTCCGGACAGACGAACACTGAAGCTTTCTTT.